The rows below give T cell receptor beta chains drawn from one sample of a study of cytomegalovirus exposure and HLA in healthy donors. Using immunoSEQ multiplex PCR, the repertoire was profiled, and TCRdb retains in-frame clones only, with some absent. The sample includes about 220,000 clones, 75% to 90% seen only once; the top ten take roughly 0.71%. The sequenced sample consisted of PBMCs. Every receptor here comes from a boy under 10 years old in good health and CMV-seronegative. CDR3s include the opening cysteine and the closing phenylalanine or tryptophan. The order of the fields is J gene, clone size, D gene, V gene, CDR3 DNA, CDR3 protein. The D gene is left open where the match is weak. Size is stated for part of the rows, as once, few or many counts, or as a class when the clone is expanded.

>TRBJ1-1|.|.|TRBV9
TGTGCCAGCAGCGTAGACAGGGACACTGAAGCTTTCTTT
CASSVDRDTEAFF
>TRBJ2-3|.|.|TRBV6-1
TGTGCCAGCAGGCGTTTTAGTGCTCACACAGATACGCAGTATTTT
CASRRFSAHTDTQYF
>TRBJ1-2|few|.|TRBV4-2
TGTGCCAGCAGCCAAGGAGGGAACACTAACTATGGCTACACCTTC
CASSQGGNTNYGYTF
>TRBJ2-7|few|TRBD2|TRBV2
TGTGCCGCGGGACTAGCGTTTTCCTACGAGCAGTACTTC
CAAGLAFSYEQYF
>TRBJ2-6|once|TRBD2|TRBV29-1
TGCAGCGTTGAGGTAGAAGCGGGGGGACCCTCTGGGGCCAACGTCCTGACTTTC
CSVEVEAGGPSGANVLTF
>TRBJ2-5|.|.|TRBV30
TGTGCCTGGAGCCCTGTCTGGCCCGAGGGTCAAGAGACCCAGTACTTC
CAWSPVWPEGQETQYF
>TRBJ1-2|.|.|TRBV25-1
TGTGCCAGCAGTGAATGGGGGGTGAGGGGTCACACCTTC
CASSEWGVRGHTF
>TRBJ1-1|.|.|TRBV19
TGTGCCAGTAGTATGGGAGGGACGAGGGCTTTCTTT
CASSMGGTRAFF
>TRBJ1-3|.|.|TRBV19
TGTGCCAGTAGTATGGGAGGCACGGCGCTGGGAAACACCATATATTTT
CASSMGGTALGNTIYF
>TRBJ2-5|.|.|TRBV19
TGTGCCAGTAGTACCGACGGGAGTGGGGAGACCCAGTACTTC
CASSTDGSGETQYF
>TRBJ2-6|.|.|TRBV19
TGTGCCAGTAGTAGCCCCTTCCCCTATTCTGGGGCCAACGTCCTGACTTTC
CASSSPFPYSGANVLTF
>TRBJ2-7|.|.|TRBV21-1
TGTGCCAGCAGCATCGGAGAGCACCTCTACGAGCAGTACTTC
CASSIGEHLYEQYF
>TRBJ1-1|.|TRBD1|TRBV27
TGTGCCAGCACCATGACAGGGGGCCAGGAAGCTTTCTTT
CASTMTGGQEAFF
>TRBJ2-7|.|TRBD1|TRBV19
TGTGCCAGTAGTATTATGGGACAGGGACCCTACGAGCAGTACTTC
CASSIMGQGPYEQYF
>TRBJ1-1|once|.|TRBV12-5
TGTGCCAGTGGTTTGGGTTGGGAGTTTAACACTGAAGCTTTCTTT
CASGLGWEFNTEAFF
>TRBJ2-7|.|TRBD1|TRBV30
TGTGCCTGGAGCCATGGGAAGGGGACAGGGGAATACGAGCAGTACTTC
CAWSHGKGTGEYEQYF
>TRBJ1-2|.|.|TRBV19
TGTGCCAGTAACACGCGTCTACAGGGAAATGGCTACACCTTC
CASNTRLQGNGYTF
>TRBJ2-5|.|TRBD2|TRBV7-9
TGTGCCAGCAGCTGGCGAATTCTAGCGGGAGAGGTGGTAGAGACCCAGTACTTC
CASSWRILAGEVVETQYF
>TRBJ2-3|few|.|TRBV19
TGTGCCAGTAGTATACTAGCGAGGGATACGCAGTATTTT
CASSILARDTQYF
>TRBJ1-2|once|.|TRBV10-1
TGCGCCAGCTCTAACAGCCCCAACTATGGCTACACCTTC
CASSNSPNYGYTF
>TRBJ1-1|few|.|TRBV4-1
TGCGCCAGCAGCCAACCAGGGAGGGACACTGAAGCTTTCTTT
CASSQPGRDTEAFF
>TRBJ2-1|once|.|TRBV15
TGTGCCACCCGTGGACAGACCTACAATGAGCAGTTCTTC
CATRGQTYNEQFF
>TRBJ2-3|.|.|TRBV6-5
TGTGCCAGCAGACAGGGTACAGATACGCAGTATTTT
CASRQGTDTQYF
>TRBJ1-1|.|.|TRBV7-8
TGTGCCAGCAGCCGTAGGAACACTGAAGCTTTCTTT
CASSRRNTEAFF